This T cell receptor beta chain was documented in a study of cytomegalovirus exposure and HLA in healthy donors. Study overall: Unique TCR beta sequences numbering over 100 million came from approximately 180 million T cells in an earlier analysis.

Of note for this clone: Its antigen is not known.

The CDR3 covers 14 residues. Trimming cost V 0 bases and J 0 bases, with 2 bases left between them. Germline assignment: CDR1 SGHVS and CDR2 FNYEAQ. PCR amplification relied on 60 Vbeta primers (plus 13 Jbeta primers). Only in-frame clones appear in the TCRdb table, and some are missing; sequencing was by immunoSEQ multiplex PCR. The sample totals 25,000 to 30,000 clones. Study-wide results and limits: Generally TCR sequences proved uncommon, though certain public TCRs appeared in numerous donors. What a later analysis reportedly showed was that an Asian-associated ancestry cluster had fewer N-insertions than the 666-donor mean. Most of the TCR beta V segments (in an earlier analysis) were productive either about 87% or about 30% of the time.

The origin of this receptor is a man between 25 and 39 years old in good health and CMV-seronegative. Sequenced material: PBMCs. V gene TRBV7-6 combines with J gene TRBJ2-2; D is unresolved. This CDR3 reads CASSLAANTGELFF. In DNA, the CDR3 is TGTGCCAGCAGCTTAGCCGCGAACACCGGGGAGCTGTTTTTT.